The 17 T cell receptor beta chains below come from one sample, sequenced in a study of blood T cells in healthy people across ages. For the second PCR, which ran for about 7 to 11 cycles, a sample-barcoded 5' primer and a J-beta primer mix were used. From the 5' RACE reads, TCRdb called clonotypes with MiXCR, one entry per CDR3 protein. Found here are roughly 800,000 distinct CDR3 sequences, roughly 25% of them singletons; the top ten hold over 2.5%. Another study also made use of these data, one on T cells of mothers and their children.

The sequencing input was blood. The receptors originated from a boy aged 5-17 years in good health.

This clonotype showed up just a few times. V and J are TRBV20-1 and TRBJ2-5; D possibly corresponds to TRBD2 (7 bases). This CDR3 is built from 15 residues. Trimming left V 5 bases short and J 7 bases short, with 23 bases between. Germline CDR1 and CDR2: DFQATT and SNEGSKA (reference sequence). This CDR3 is CSASPIVGGPGTQYF. In DNA form, the CDR3 reads TGCAGTGCTTCCCCTATAGTGGGGGGGCCGGGGACCCAGTACTTC.

The chain links TRBV5-1 to TRBJ2-7; D not certain. Germline V gene lookup returns CDR1 SGHRS and CDR2 YFSETQ. This CDR3 region has 15 residues. V was trimmed by 1 base and J by 3 bases, leaving 14 bases between them. This CDR3 is CASSLLKKPDYEQYF. In DNA, the CDR3 is TGCGCCAGCAGCTTGCTGAAGAAACCGGACTACGAGCAGTACTTC. The full variable domain, its missing parts supplied by reference TRBV5-1 and TRBJ2-7, is KAGVTQTPRYLIKTRGQQVTLSCSPISGHRSVSWYQQTPGQGLQFLFEYFSETQRNKGNFPGRFSGRQFSNSRSEMNVSTLELGDSALYLCASSLLKKPDYEQYFGPGTRLTVT.

This clonotype was counted between two and nine times. The gene calls are TRBV12-5 and TRBJ1-2; TRBD1 matches 8 bases. Germline lookup yields CDR1 LGHNT and CDR2 FRNRAP. V lost 3 bases and J lost 8; bases outside the gene matches: 11. The CDR3 runs 15 residues. In DNA, the CDR3 is TGTGCTAGTGGTTTCTCTGGACAGGGATTAGAGGGCTACACCTTC. Translation: CASGFSGQGLEGYTF.

This clonotype has a handful of counts. The chain has TRBV28 and TRBJ1-4, with TRBD1 as a possible D gene (5 bases). This CDR3 has 16 amino acids. Germline lookup yields CDR1 MDHEN and CDR2 SYDVKM. V lost 1 base, J lost 7 bases, and 16 bases lay in between. CDR3 in DNA: TGTGCCAGCAGTTTATCATTGCAGGGCGGGGGTGAAAAACTGTTTTTT. Its translation: CASSLSLQGGGEKLFF.

This sequence joins TRBV7-7 and TRBJ1-1; no clear D. V was clipped by 4 bases and J by 1 base, with 7 bases between them. The germline gives CDR1 SSHAT, CDR2 FNYEAQ (reference sequence). The CDR3 has 13 amino acids. The CDR3 protein is CASSYNKNTEAFF. CDR3 in DNA: TGTGCCAGCAGCTACAACAAGAACACTGAAGCTTTCTTT.

This clonotype was found a few times. V is TRBV14 and J is TRBJ2-4; D is unresolved. V was clipped by 8 bases and J by 2 bases, with 16 bases between them. This CDR3 has 15 amino acids. Germline V gene lookup returns CDR1 SGHDN and CDR2 FVKESK. CDR3 DNA sequence: TGTGCCAGCCCGGTGGGGTTACTAACCAAAAACATTCAGTACTTC. Amino acids: CASPVGLLTKNIQYF.

The V and J genes are TRBV7-2 and TRBJ1-2; D ambiguous. The ends were cut back, 5 bases at V and 8 bases at J, with 24 bases in the middle. Germline values: CDR1 SGHTA, CDR2 FQGNSA. This CDR3 is built from 16 residues. This CDR3 is CASSQGLEEGVSGYTF. CDR3 sequence (DNA): TGTGCCAGCAGCCAAGGATTGGAAGAGGGAGTGTCAGGCTACACCTTC.

The chain recombines TRBV7-9 with TRBJ2-3, with 11 bases lining up with TRBD1. The germline gives CDR1 SEHNR, CDR2 FQNEAQ (reference sequence). The J segment lost 5 bases and the V segment lost 5 bases, leaving 9 bases of the junction unmatched. The CDR3 consists of 16 residues. The CDR3 DNA sequence: TGTGCCAGCAGCCCTCCGGACAGGGGGCAGGGAGATACGCAGTATTTT. Protein product: CASSPPDRGQGDTQYF.

The rearrangement uses TRBV7-2 and TRBJ2-7; D may be TRBD1 (6 bases). This CDR3 region has 15 residues. Between the trimmed V and J ends, which lost 1 base and 0 bases, there was a span of 10 bases. From germline, CDR1 is SGHTA and CDR2 FQGNSA. In DNA form, the CDR3 reads TGTGCCAGCAGCTTAGGGGACACTCTCTCCTACGAGCAGTACTTC. The encoded protein is CASSLGDTLSYEQYF.

This chain uses TRBV5-1 with TRBJ1-6; D gene uncertain. From germline, CDR1 is SGHRS and CDR2 YFSETQ. V was shortened by 2 bases and J by 7 bases, with 7 bases between the two germline ends. The CDR3 contains 13 residues. In DNA, the CDR3 is TGCGCCAGCAGCTTAGGGAAAAATTCACCCCTCCACTTT. It encodes CASSLGKNSPLHF.

The rearrangement uses TRBV2 and TRBJ1-1; maybe TRBD1 (5 bases). This CDR3 is 15 amino acids long. Trimming removed 8 bases from V and 0 bases from J, with 16 bases in between. Germline CDR1 is SNHLY and CDR2 is FYNNEI. CDR3 sequence (DNA): TGTGCCAGCCTCCTGGGAAGGGGCATGAACACTGAAGCTTTCTTT. Translated: CASLLGRGMNTEAFF.

This clonotype was seen a handful of times. The chain recombines TRBV7-2 with TRBJ1-2; D remains ambiguous. Germline CDR1 SGHTA, CDR2 FQGNSA. This CDR3 contains 13 residues. Trimming removed 6 bases at V and 4 bases at J, with 12 bases between. CDR3 DNA sequence: TGTGCCAGCAGGTCTTCTGTTGGCTATGGCTACACCTTC. This gives the protein CASRSSVGYGYTF.

The CDR3 loop is CASSLYGKPSNEKLFF. The CDR3 DNA sequence: TGTGCCAGCAGTTTATATGGAAAACCCTCTAATGAAAAACTGTTTTTT. V and J are TRBV27 and TRBJ1-4; D gene unclear. This CDR3 has 16 residues. The V and J ends lost 1 base and 3 bases respectively, with 12 bases between them. CDR1 is MNHEY and CDR2 is SMNVEV in the germline V gene (reference sequence). The complete variable domain, with remaining parts taken from reference TRBV27 and TRBJ1-4, reads EAQVTQNPRYLITVTGKKLTVTCSQNMNHEYMSWYRQDPGLGLRQIYYSMNVEVTDKGDVPEGYKVSRKEKRNFPLILESPSPNQTSLYFCASSLYGKPSNEKLFFGSGTQLSVL.

This rearrangement joins TRBV5-1 to TRBJ1-4; no reliable D call. This CDR3 region has 13 residues. The germline CDR1 and CDR2 sequences are SGHRS and YFSETQ. Trimming left V 4 bases short and J 7 bases short, with 11 bases between. CDR3 sequence: CASSREEGEKLFF. CDR3 in DNA: TGCGCCAGCAGCCGGGAGGAGGGTGAAAAACTGTTTTTT. Using reference TRBV5-1 and TRBJ1-4 for the parts outside the CDR3, the full variable domain is KAGVTQTPRYLIKTRGQQVTLSCSPISGHRSVSWYQQTPGQGLQFLFEYFSETQRNKGNFPGRFSGRQFSNSRSEMNVSTLELGDSALYLCASSREEGEKLFFGSGTQLSVL.

The rearrangement uses TRBV20-1 and TRBJ2-5, with no clear D. The CDR3 runs 11 residues. Germline V gene sequence: CDR1 DFQATT, CDR2 SNEGSKA (reference sequence). V was trimmed by 3 bases and J by 3 bases, leaving 5 bases between them. For the CDR3, the DNA is TGCAGTGCTAGTGAGGAAGAGACCCAGTACTTC. Protein: CSASEEETQYF.

The chain joins TRBV6-4 to TRBJ2-1; 11 bases fit TRBD2. Trimming removed 9 bases from V and 2 bases from J; junction bases left unmatched: 9. This CDR3 spans 16 amino acids. Germline CDR1 MRHNA, CDR2 SNTAGT. In DNA form, the CDR3 reads TGTGCCAGAGCGCTAGCGGGGGGACAAACCTACAATGAGCAGTTCTTC. This gives the protein CARALAGGQTYNEQFF.

This clonotype was recorded a few times. The gene calls are TRBV20-1 and TRBJ2-5, with a weak D call TRBD2 (6 bases). V was clipped by 5 bases and J by 2 bases, with 18 bases between them. Germline loops: CDR1 DFQATT, CDR2 SNEGSKA (reference sequence). The CDR3 length is 15 residues. The CDR3 DNA follows: TGCAGTGCTGCGGGAATGACTAGTGGGCAAGAGACCCAGTACTTC. This gives the protein CSAAGMTSGQETQYF.